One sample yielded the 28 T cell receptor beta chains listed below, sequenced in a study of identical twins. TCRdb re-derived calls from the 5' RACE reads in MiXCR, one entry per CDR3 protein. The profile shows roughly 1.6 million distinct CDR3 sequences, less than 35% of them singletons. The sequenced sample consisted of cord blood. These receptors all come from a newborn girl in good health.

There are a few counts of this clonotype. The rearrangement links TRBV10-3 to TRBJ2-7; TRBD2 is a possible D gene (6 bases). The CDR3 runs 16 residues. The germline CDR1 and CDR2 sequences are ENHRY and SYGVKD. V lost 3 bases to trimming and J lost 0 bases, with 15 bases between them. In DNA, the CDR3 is TGTGCCATCAGTGAAGGGGACTGGCGGGCCTCCTACGAGCAGTACTTC. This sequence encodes CAISEGDWRASYEQYF.

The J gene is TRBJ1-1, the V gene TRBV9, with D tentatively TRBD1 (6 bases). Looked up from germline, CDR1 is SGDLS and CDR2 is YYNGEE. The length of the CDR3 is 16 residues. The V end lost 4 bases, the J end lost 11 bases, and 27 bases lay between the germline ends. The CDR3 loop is CASSLGGTLPEGYAFF. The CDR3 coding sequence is TGTGCCAGCAGCTTAGGGGGGACCCTACCCGAGGGGTATGCTTTCTTT.

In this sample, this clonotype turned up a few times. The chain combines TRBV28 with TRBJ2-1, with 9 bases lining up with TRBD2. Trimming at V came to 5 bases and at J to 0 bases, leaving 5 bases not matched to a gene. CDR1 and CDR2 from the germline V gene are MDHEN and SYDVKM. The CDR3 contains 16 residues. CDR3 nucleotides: TGTGCCAGCAGTACTAGCGGGTTGATCTCCTACAATGAGCAGTTCTTC. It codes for CASSTSGLISYNEQFF.

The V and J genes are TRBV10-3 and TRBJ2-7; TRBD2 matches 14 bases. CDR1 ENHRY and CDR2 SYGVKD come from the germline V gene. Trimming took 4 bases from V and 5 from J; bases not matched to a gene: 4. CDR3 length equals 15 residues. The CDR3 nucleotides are TGTGCCATCAGTGTCGGGACTAGCGGGAGTAACGAGCAGTACTTC. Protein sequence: CAISVGTSGSNEQYF.

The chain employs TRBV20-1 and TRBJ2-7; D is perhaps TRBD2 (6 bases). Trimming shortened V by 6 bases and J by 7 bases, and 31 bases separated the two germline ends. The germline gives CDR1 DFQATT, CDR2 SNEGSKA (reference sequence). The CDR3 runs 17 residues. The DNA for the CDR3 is TGCAGTGCCACAAGTGGGGCTAGCGCTTCTTCCTACAATGAGCAGTACTTC. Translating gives CSATSGASASSYNEQYF.

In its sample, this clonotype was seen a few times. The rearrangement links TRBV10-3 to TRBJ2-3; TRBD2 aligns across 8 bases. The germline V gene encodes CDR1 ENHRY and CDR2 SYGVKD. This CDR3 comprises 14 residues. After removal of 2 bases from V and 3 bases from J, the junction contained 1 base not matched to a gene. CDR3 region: CAISEREGTDTQYF. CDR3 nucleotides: TGTGCCATCAGTGAGCGGGAGGGAACAGATACGCAGTATTTT.

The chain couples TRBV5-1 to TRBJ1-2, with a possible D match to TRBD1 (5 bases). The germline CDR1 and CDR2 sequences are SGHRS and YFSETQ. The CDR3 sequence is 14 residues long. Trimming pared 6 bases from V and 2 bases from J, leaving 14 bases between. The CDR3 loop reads CASTIWGENYGYTF. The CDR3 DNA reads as TGCGCCAGCACGATTTGGGGGGAGAACTATGGCTACACCTTC.

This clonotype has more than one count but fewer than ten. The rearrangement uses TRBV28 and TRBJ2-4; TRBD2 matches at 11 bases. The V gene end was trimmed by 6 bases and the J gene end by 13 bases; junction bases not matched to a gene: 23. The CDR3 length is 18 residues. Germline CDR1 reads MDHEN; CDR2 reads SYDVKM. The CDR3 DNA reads TGTGCCAGCAGCCTACTAGCGGGAGCGTCCGGGTCAAAGGGTGAGCAGTACTTC. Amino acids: CASSLLAGASGSKGEQYF.

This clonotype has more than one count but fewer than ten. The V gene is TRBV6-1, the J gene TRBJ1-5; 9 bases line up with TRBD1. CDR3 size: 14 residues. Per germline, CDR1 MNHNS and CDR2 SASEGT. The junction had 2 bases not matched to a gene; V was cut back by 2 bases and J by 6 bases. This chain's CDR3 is CASSETGGFQPQHF. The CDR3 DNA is TGTGCCAGCAGTGAAACAGGGGGCTTTCAGCCCCAGCATTTT.

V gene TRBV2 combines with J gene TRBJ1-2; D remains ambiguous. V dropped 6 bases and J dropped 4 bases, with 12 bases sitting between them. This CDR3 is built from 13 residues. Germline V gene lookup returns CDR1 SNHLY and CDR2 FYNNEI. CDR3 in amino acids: CASSPGDGYGYTF. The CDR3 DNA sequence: TGTGCCAGCAGCCCAGGTGACGGCTATGGCTACACCTTC.

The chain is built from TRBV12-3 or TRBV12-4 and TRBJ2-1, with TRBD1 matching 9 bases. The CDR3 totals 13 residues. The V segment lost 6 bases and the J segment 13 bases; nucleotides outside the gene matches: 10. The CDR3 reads CASRQQGAPSQFF. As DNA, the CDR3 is TGTGCCAGCAGACAACAGGGGGCTCCGAGCCAGTTCTTC.

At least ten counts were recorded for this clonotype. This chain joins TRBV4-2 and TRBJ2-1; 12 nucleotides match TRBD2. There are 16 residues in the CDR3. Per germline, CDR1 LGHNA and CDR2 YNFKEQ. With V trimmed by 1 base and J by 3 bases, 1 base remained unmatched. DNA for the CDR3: TGTGCCAGCAGCCAAGGACTAGCGGGGGTCTACAATGAGCAGTTCTTC. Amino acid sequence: CASSQGLAGVYNEQFF.

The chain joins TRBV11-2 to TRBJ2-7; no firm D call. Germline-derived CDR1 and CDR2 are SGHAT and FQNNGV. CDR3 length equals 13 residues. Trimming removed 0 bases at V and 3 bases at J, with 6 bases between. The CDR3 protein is CASSLDVRYEQYF. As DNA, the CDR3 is TGTGCCAGCAGCTTAGATGTGCGCTACGAGCAGTACTTC.

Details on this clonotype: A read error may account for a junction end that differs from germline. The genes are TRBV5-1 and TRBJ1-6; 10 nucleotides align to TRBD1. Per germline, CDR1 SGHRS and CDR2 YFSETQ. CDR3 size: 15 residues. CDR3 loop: CSSSARTGGNSPLHF. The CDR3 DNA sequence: TGCTCCAGCAGCGCCCGGACAGGGGGGAATTCACCCCTCCACTTT.

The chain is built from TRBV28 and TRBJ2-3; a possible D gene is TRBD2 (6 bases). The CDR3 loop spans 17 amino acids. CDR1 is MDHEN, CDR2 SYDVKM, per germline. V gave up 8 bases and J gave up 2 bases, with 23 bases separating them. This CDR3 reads CASRPPGALLHTDTQYF. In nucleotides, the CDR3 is TGTGCCAGCCGCCCGCCGGGAGCCTTGCTCCACACAGATACGCAGTATTTT.

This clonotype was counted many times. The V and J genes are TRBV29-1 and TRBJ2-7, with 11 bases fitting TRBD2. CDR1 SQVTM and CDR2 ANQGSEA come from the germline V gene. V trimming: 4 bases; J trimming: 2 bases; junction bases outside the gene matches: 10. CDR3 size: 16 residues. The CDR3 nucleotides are TGCAGCGTTGCCCGTTTGGGGACTAGCGGACCCTACGAGCAGTACTTC. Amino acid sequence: CSVARLGTSGPYEQYF.

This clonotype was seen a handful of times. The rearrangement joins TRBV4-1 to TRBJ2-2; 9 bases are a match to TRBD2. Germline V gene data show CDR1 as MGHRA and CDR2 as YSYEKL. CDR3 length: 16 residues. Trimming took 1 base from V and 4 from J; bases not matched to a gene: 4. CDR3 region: CASSQVAGGLTGELFF. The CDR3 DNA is TGCGCCAGCAGCCAAGTGGCGGGGGGGCTCACCGGGGAGCTGTTTTTT.

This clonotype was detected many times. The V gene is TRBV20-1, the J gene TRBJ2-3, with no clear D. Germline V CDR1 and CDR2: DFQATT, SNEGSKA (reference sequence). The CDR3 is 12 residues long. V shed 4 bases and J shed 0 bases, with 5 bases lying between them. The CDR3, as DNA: TGCAGTGCTAAGTTCAGCACAGATACGCAGTATTTT. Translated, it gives CSAKFSTDTQYF.

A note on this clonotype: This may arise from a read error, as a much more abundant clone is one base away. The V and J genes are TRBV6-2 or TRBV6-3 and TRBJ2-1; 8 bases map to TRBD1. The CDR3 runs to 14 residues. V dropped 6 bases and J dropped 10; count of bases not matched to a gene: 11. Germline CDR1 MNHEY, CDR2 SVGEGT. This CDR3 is CASREQGGSYEQFF. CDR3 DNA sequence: TGTGCCAGCAGAGAACAGGGGGGCTCCTACGAGCAGTTCTTC.

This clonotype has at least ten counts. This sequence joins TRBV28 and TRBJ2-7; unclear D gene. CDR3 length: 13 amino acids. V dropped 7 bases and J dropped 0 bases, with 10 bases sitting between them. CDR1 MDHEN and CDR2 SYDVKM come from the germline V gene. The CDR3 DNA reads TGTGCCAGCACCACCGGGCCCTCCTACGAGCAGTACTTC. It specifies CASTTGPSYEQYF.

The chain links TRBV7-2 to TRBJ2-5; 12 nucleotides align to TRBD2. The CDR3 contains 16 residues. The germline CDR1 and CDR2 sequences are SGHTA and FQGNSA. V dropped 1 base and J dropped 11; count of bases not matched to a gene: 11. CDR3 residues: CASSLVASGRGNEQYF. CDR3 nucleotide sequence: TGTGCCAGCAGCTTAGTTGCTAGCGGGAGGGGCAATGAGCAGTACTTC.

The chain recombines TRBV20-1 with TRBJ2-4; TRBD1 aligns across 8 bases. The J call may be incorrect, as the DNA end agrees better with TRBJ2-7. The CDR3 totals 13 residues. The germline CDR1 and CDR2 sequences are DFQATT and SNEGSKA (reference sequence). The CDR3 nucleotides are TGCAGTGCTAGCCTGACAGGGGTGTACGAGCAGTACTTC. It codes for CSASLTGVYEQYF.

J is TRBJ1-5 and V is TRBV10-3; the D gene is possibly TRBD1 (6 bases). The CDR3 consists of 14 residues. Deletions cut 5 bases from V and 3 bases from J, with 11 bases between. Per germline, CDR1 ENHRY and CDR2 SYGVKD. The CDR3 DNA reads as TGTGCCATCAGTCTCGACAGGCCCAATCAGCCCCAGCATTTT. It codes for CAISLDRPNQPQHF.

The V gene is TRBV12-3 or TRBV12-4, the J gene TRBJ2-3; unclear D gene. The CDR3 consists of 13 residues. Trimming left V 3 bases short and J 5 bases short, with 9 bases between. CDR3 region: CASSLGFRDTQYF. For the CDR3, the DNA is TGTGCCAGCAGTTTGGGTTTCCGAGATACGCAGTATTTT.

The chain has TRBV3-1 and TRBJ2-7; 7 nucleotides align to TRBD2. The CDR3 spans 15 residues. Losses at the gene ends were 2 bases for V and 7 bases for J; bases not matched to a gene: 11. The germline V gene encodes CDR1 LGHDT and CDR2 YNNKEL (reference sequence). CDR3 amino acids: CASSQRTRTSNEQYF. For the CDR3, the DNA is TGTGCCAGCAGCCAAAGGACTAGGACCTCCAATGAGCAGTACTTC.

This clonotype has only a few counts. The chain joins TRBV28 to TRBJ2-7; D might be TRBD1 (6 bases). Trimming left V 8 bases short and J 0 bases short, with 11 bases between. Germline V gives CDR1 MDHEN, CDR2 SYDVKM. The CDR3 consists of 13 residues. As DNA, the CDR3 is TGTGCCAGCCGAAGACAGGCCTCCTACGAGCAGTACTTC. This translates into CASRRQASYEQYF.

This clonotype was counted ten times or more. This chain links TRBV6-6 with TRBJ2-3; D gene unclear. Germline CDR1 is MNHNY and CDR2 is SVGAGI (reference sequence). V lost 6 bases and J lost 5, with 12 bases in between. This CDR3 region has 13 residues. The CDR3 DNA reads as TGTGCCAGCAGCTACCTAGGCGGAGATACGCAGTATTTT. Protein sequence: CASSYLGGDTQYF.

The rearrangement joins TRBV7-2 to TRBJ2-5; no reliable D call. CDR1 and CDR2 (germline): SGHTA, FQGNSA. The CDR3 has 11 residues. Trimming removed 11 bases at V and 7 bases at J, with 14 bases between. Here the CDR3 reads CASQLQLTQYF. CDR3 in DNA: TGTGCCTCGCAACTGCAGCTGACCCAGTACTTC.